This entry features one TCR beta chain sequence. This entry comes from a study of blood T cell repertoires in COVID-19. Looking at the study overall: T cells, B-cell-depleted T cells, or PBMCs provided the cDNA or gDNA that served as material.

TCRdb's copy holds only in-frame clones and misses some; the assay was immunoSEQ multiplex PCR. The sample records roughly 150,000 clones, around 84% being singletons. This CDR3 has 13 residues. The V and J ends lost 6 bases and 4 bases respectively, with 12 bases between them. The germline V gene has CDR1 SGHTA and CDR2 FQGTGA. The chain carries TRBV7-3 and TRBJ1-1; D is unresolved. The clonotype originates from a woman aged 50 to 60 who had recovered from COVID-19. Sequencing was done on a sample of PBMCs or T cells enriched from blood (not recorded which). In DNA form, the CDR3 reads TGTGCCAGCAGATCCGGGGTCGGCACTGAAGCTTTCTTT. It yields the protein CASRSGVGTEAFF.